The 23 T cell receptor beta chains below all came from one sample that was sequenced in a study of T cell changes during pregnancy in multiple sclerosis. Repertoires were generated with immunoSEQ multiplex PCR, while TCRdb's copy carries only in-frame clones and drops some. The profile shows roughly 99,000 clones, 90% to 95% of them singletons. Sequencing was performed on peripheral blood, taken after pregnancy. These receptors came from a female donor in good health, enrolled as a control in a pregnancy study.

The V call is TRBV14, the J call TRBJ2-1; D is possibly TRBD2 (6 bases). Trimming removed 0 bases from V and 9 bases from J, with 12 bases in between. Germline lookup yields CDR1 SGHDN and CDR2 FVKESK. CDR3 length equals 14 residues. The CDR3 DNA sequence: TGTGCCAGCAGCCAAGATCTACTAGCTGGTGAGCAGTTCTTC. It encodes CASSQDLLAGEQFF.

The J gene is TRBJ1-3, the V gene TRBV2; D is unresolved. Trimming took 3 bases from V and 3 from J, leaving 12 bases between them. Germline CDR1 and CDR2: SNHLY and FYNNEI. This CDR3 is 15 amino acids long. CDR3 DNA: TGTGCCAGCAGTGAGGGCCTGCTCGGTGGAAACACCATATATTTT. Its translation is CASSEGLLGGNTIYF.

CDR3 nucleotides: TGTGCCTCCCGAAAAGGGGCGGGAGGGACCGGGGAGCTGTTTTTT. Its protein product is CASRKGAGGTGELFF. The chain employs TRBV7-2 and TRBJ2-2; 9 bases line up with TRBD2. Germline CDR1 and CDR2: SGHTA and FQGNSA. The CDR3 covers 15 residues. V shed 11 bases, J shed 5 bases, and the junction held 12 bases outside the gene matches.

The J gene is TRBJ1-2, the V gene TRBV5-1; 7 bases line up with TRBD1. CDR3 length: 14 amino acids. J gave up 3 bases and V 0 bases, and 2 bases lay outside the gene matches. Germline V gives CDR1 SGHRS, CDR2 YFSETQ. The CDR3 sequence is CASSLAGTDYGYTF. The CDR3 DNA follows: TGCGCCAGCAGCTTGGCCGGGACAGACTATGGCTACACCTTC.

The chain joins TRBV6-6 to TRBJ1-3; D not resolved. The length of the CDR3 is 14 residues. V lost 5 bases to trimming and J lost 1 base, with 9 bases between them. Germline-derived CDR1 and CDR2 are MNHNY and SVGAGI (reference sequence). The CDR3 region is CASSASESGNTIYF. The CDR3 nucleotides read TGTGCCAGCAGTGCCAGCGAATCTGGAAACACCATATATTTT.

The J gene is TRBJ2-1, the V gene TRBV5-6, with TRBD2 as a possible D gene (5 bases). The V and J ends lost 7 bases and 8 bases respectively, with 25 bases between them. The CDR3 totals 16 residues. Germline CDR1 and CDR2: SGHDT and YYEEEE. CDR3 nucleotide sequence: TGTGCCAGCTTCCCCGGCGTCTATACTCCCGGGGATGAGCAGTTCTTC. It translates to CASFPGVYTPGDEQFF.

The chain carries TRBV5-1 and TRBJ1-4; TRBD1 might be the D (6 bases). With 2 bases removed from V and 5 bases from J, the gap between germline ends came to 10 bases. CDR1 is SGHRS, CDR2 YFSETQ, per germline. The CDR3 spans 14 residues. The CDR3 DNA follows: TGCGCCAGCAGCTTTACAGGGTTAAATGAAAAACTGTTTTTT. This translates into CASSFTGLNEKLFF.

This clone occurred once. The gene calls are TRBV5-1 and TRBJ2-7; TRBD1 is a possible D gene (5 bases). The germline CDR1 and CDR2 sequences are SGHRS and YFSETQ. CDR3 length: 17 amino acids. The V and J ends lost 4 bases and 3 bases respectively, with 23 bases between them. CDR3 DNA sequence: TGCGCCAGCAGCAGTAGTACCGGGCCAGGGAATCGCTACGAGCAGTACTTC. Residues: CASSSSTGPGNRYEQYF.

The CDR3, as DNA: TGCAGCGTTGAAGACGCCTACAATGAGCAGTTCTTC. Protein: CSVEDAYNEQFF. This chain links TRBV29-1 with TRBJ2-1, with D uncertain. In germline, CDR1 is SQVTM, CDR2 ANQGSEA. Trimming pared 0 bases from V and 2 bases from J, leaving 2 bases between. This CDR3 is built from 12 residues.

J is TRBJ1-2 and V is TRBV28; 7 bases are a match to TRBD1. Germline CDR1 MDHEN, CDR2 SYDVKM. Trimming cost V 6 bases and J 5 bases; bases outside gene matches: 18. CDR3 length: 17 amino acids. CDR3 DNA sequence: TGTGCCAGCAGCAGTAGTAGATATGGACAGGATTATTATGGCTACACCTTC. This codes for CASSSSRYGQDYYGYTF.

V is TRBV19 and J is TRBJ1-5; the D gene is possibly TRBD1 (5 bases). Germline CDR1 LNHDA, CDR2 SQIVND (reference sequence). V was shortened by 7 bases and J by 3 bases, with 19 bases between the two germline ends. CDR3 length: 16 amino acids. The CDR3 loop reads CASTGGVGVINQPQHF. The CDR3 bases are TGTGCCAGTACCGGGGGAGTTGGTGTTATCAATCAGCCCCAGCATTTT.

CDR3 amino acids: CASSIDRGQGDTQYF. CDR3 nucleotide sequence: TGCGCCAGCAGCATCGACAGGGGGCAGGGAGATACGCAGTATTTT. The chain carries TRBV4-1 and TRBJ2-3; 10 bases align to TRBD1. Germline assignment: CDR1 MGHRA and CDR2 YSYEKL. V was pared by 5 bases and J by 5 bases, with 7 bases of the junction left unmatched. CDR3 length: 15 residues.

The genes are TRBV7-6 and TRBJ2-1; 8 bases align to TRBD2. The CDR3 contains 13 residues. Germline V gene lookup returns CDR1 SGHVS and CDR2 FNYEAQ. Trimming removed 5 bases from V and 9 bases from J; junction bases left unmatched: 6. The CDR3 spells CASSLTSEGEQFF. The DNA for the CDR3 is TGTGCCAGCAGCCTGACTAGCGAGGGTGAGCAGTTCTTC. Using reference TRBV7-6 and TRBJ2-1 for the parts outside the CDR3, the full variable domain is GAGVSQSPRYKVTKRGQDVALRCDPISGHVSLYWYRQALGQGPEFLTYFNYEAQQDKSGLPNDRFSAERPEGSISTLTIQRTEQRDSAMYRCASSLTSEGEQFFGPGTRLTVL.

The V gene is TRBV11-3, the J gene TRBJ2-3; TRBD1 agrees at 9 bases. J was trimmed by 3 bases and V by 5 bases; bases with no gene match: 12. CDR3 length equals 17 residues. Germline V gives CDR1 SGHNT, CDR2 YENEEA. The CDR3 sequence is CASSHNFLGQGTDTQYF. The CDR3 DNA sequence: TGTGCCAGCAGCCATAATTTCCTAGGACAGGGGACAGATACGCAGTATTTT.

A single count supports this clone. CDR3 protein: CASSLFAGIYTQYF. As DNA, the CDR3 is TGTGCCAGCAGTTTATTCGCGGGGATTTATACGCAGTATTTT. The chain links TRBV27 to TRBJ2-3; TRBD2 might be the D (6 bases). The CDR3 has 14 amino acids. Looked up from germline, CDR1 is MNHEY and CDR2 is SMNVEV (reference sequence). The V end was cut by 1 base, the J end by 7 bases, with 12 bases between.

This sequence joins TRBV27 and TRBJ2-1; TRBD2 matches 12 bases. Germline CDR1 reads MNHEY; CDR2 reads SMNVEV (reference sequence). The CDR3 totals 15 residues. V was pared by 5 bases and J by 3 bases, with 2 bases of the junction left unmatched. CDR3 sequence: CASSPGLAGYNEQFF. The DNA for the CDR3 is TGTGCCAGCAGTCCGGGACTAGCGGGCTACAATGAGCAGTTCTTC.

The gene calls are TRBV14 and TRBJ1-6, with D perhaps TRBD1 (6 bases). Germline V lookup: CDR1 SGHDN, CDR2 FVKESK. V lost 3 bases and J 9 bases, leaving 12 bases between the germline ends. The length of the CDR3 is 14 residues. Written as DNA, the CDR3 is TGTGCCAGCAGCCAGCTGACAGGCGCTTCACCCCTCCACTTT. It codes for CASSQLTGASPLHF.

This clone has only one observation. The genes are TRBV19 and TRBJ2-1, with 7 positions matching TRBD1. CDR1 is LNHDA and CDR2 is SQIVND in the germline V gene (reference sequence). Trimming took 5 bases from V and 8 from J; bases not matched to a gene: 3. CDR3 length: 12 amino acids. The DNA of the CDR3 is TGTGCCAGTAGTCGAACAGGGGATGAGCAGTTCTTC. This gives the protein CASSRTGDEQFF.

The chain links TRBV6-1 to TRBJ1-5; the D gene is possibly TRBD1 (6 bases). CDR1 and CDR2 from the germline V gene are MNHNS and SASEGT. Trimming stripped 6 bases from V and 16 bases from J, with 19 bases between. This CDR3 has 12 residues. The CDR3 DNA sequence: TGTGCCAGCAGCGGTTGGGACACCTCAGCTCATTTT. This sequence encodes CASSGWDTSAHF.

This rearrangement joins TRBV5-6 to TRBJ2-7, with 10 bases lining up with TRBD1. CDR3 size: 14 residues. Germline V gives CDR1 SGHDT, CDR2 YYEEEE. J lost 5 bases, V lost 10 bases, and 12 bases had no gene match. The CDR3 reads CAGTTGTGVNEQYF. The DNA of the CDR3 is TGTGCCGGAACGACCGGGACAGGGGTTAACGAGCAGTACTTC.

The chain has TRBV28 and TRBJ2-7, with 11 bases aligning to TRBD2. Germline CDR1 is MDHEN and CDR2 is SYDVKM. The CDR3 consists of 15 residues. The V and J ends lost 8 bases and 2 bases, in that order; junction bases with no gene match: 8. The CDR3 coding sequence is TGTGCCAGCTCCTTTTCGGGACTAGCGGCCTACGAGCAGTACTTC. Its translation is CASSFSGLAAYEQYF.

This clone has only a few counts. The chain is built from TRBV6-5 and TRBJ2-7; unclear D gene. Germline CDR1 reads MNHEY; CDR2 reads SVGAGI. Between the trimmed V and J ends, which lost 5 bases and 2 bases, there was a span of 10 bases. The CDR3 loop spans 13 amino acids. The chain's CDR3 is CASSDGLAYEQYF. CDR3 bases: TGTGCCAGCAGTGACGGGTTGGCCTACGAGCAGTACTTC.

This chain links TRBV5-4 with TRBJ2-3; D perhaps matches TRBD1 (6 bases). Germline CDR1 reads SGHNT; CDR2 reads YYREEE (reference sequence). The CDR3 has 15 amino acids. V lost 3 bases and J 2 bases, leaving 13 bases between the germline ends. This CDR3 reads CASSWGRQDTDTQYF. The CDR3 DNA follows: TGTGCCAGCAGCTGGGGGAGACAGGACACAGATACGCAGTATTTT.